Presented here are 29 T cell receptor beta chains from one specimen sequenced in a study of PD-1 blockade in classical Hodgkin lymphoma. The time point is: cycle 4 day 1 (C4D1), after 5 to 7 weeks of nivolumab. Relapses following autologous stem cell transplantation were seen in all patients, with brentuximab vedotin exposure varying. Clones were read by immunoSEQ multiplex PCR, and TCRdb kept only the in-frame ones, dropping some. The sample carries under 40,000 clones, around 80% recorded once. The sample in question was peripheral blood mononuclear cells (PBMCs), obtained before the fourth cycle of nivolumab. Every receptor here comes from a human donor with classical Hodgkin lymphoma.

The V and J genes are TRBV7-9 and TRBJ1-5; 8 bases are a match to TRBD1. Germline V gene lookup returns CDR1 SEHNR and CDR2 FQNEAQ (reference sequence). This CDR3 has 15 residues. V dropped 5 bases and J dropped 0; count of bases not matched to a gene: 3. The CDR3 nucleotides are TGTGCCAGCAGCGCAACAGGGGGTAGCAATCAGCCCCAGCATTTT. This encodes CASSATGGSNQPQHF.

The chain uses TRBV6-1 and TRBJ1-4; TRBD1 matches 7 bases. The germline CDR1 and CDR2 sequences are MNHNS and SASEGT. The CDR3 has 13 residues. Losses at the gene ends were 7 bases for V and 8 bases for J; bases not matched to a gene: 7. The CDR3 is CASKQGSWEKLFF. As DNA, the CDR3 is TGTGCCAGCAAACAGGGGAGTTGGGAAAAACTGTTTTTT.

V gene TRBV5-1 combines with J gene TRBJ2-5, with 13 positions matching TRBD2. The J segment lost 2 bases and the V segment lost 4 bases, leaving 5 bases of the junction unmatched. Per germline, CDR1 SGHRS and CDR2 YFSETQ. This CDR3 region has 16 residues. CDR3 DNA: TGCGCCAGCAGCCCCTGGACTAGCGGGGGACAAGAGACCCAGTACTTC. Residues: CASSPWTSGGQETQYF. The full variable domain, completed using reference TRBV5-1 and TRBJ2-5, is KAGVTQTPRYLIKTRGQQVTLSCSPISGHRSVSWYQQTPGQGLQFLFEYFSETQRNKGNFPGRFSGRQFSNSRSEMNVSTLELGDSALYLCASSPWTSGGQETQYFGPGTRLLVL.

This chain connects TRBV9 to TRBJ2-2; 12 bases align to TRBD1. This CDR3 contains 18 residues. From germline, CDR1 is SGDLS and CDR2 YYNGEE. V lost 0 bases and J lost 5; bases outside the gene matches: 8. CDR3 coding DNA: TGTGCCAGCAGCGTAGCTAGGGACAGGGGGCCGGGGACCGGGGAGCTGTTTTTT. It is translated as CASSVARDRGPGTGELFF.

V gene TRBV9 combines with J gene TRBJ1-5; possible D gene TRBD1, 5 bases. V was cut by 7 bases and J by 5 bases, with 10 bases left in between. The CDR3 is 12 amino acids. The germline CDR1 and CDR2 sequences are SGDLS and YYNGEE. The CDR3: CASGDGDQPQHF. CDR3 DNA sequence: TGTGCCAGCGGGGACGGAGATCAGCCCCAGCATTTT.

The rearrangement uses TRBV19 and TRBJ2-2, with 7 bases fitting TRBD1. The CDR3 is 16 amino acids. CDR1 is LNHDA, CDR2 SQIVND, per germline (reference sequence). The junction had 9 bases not matched to a gene; V was cut back by 4 bases and J by 4 bases. Here the CDR3 reads CASSTTRTGRTGELFF. The CDR3 bases are TGTGCCAGTAGTACCACACGGACAGGTCGCACCGGGGAGCTGTTTTTT.

This clone was observed once. V and J are TRBV27 and TRBJ1-5, with TRBD1 as a possible D gene (6 bases). Trimming took off 4 bases at V and 7 bases at J, with 26 bases between the two ends. In germline, CDR1 is MNHEY, CDR2 SMNVEV (reference sequence). The CDR3 covers 18 residues. In DNA, the CDR3 is TGTGCCAGCAGTTACCTCGGGGGGCCGCAGGGGTTCTTGCAGCCCCAGCATTTT. Amino acids: CASSYLGGPQGFLQPQHF.

In its sample, this clone ranks as medium-sized (0.01 to 0.1%). This chain connects TRBV4-1 to TRBJ2-2, with TRBD1 as a possible D gene (6 bases). Germline CDR1 is MGHRA and CDR2 is YSYEKL. Trimming removed 4 bases from V and 1 base from J, with 19 bases in between. This CDR3 region has 18 residues. The CDR3 DNA reads TGCGCCAGCAGCCGCCTCCTCCCAGGGGTAAGGAACACCGGGGAGCTGTTTTTT. This codes for CASSRLLPGVRNTGELFF.

The chain recombines TRBV7-2 with TRBJ2-2; unclear D gene. In germline, CDR1 is SGHTA, CDR2 FQGNSA. The CDR3 has 15 residues. V lost 3 bases to trimming and J lost 0 bases, with 8 bases between them. CDR3 DNA: TGTGCCAGCAGCTTGGCAAAGACGAACACCGGGGAGCTGTTTTTT. Its protein is CASSLAKTNTGELFF.

The chain couples TRBV15 to TRBJ1-2; TRBD1 aligns across 9 bases. Germline assignment: CDR1 LNHNV and CDR2 YYDKDF (reference sequence). This CDR3 is 16 amino acids long. V lost 1 base, J lost 7 bases, and 10 bases stayed unmatched. The CDR3 sequence is CATSRAGDRAKFGYTF. The CDR3 DNA reads TGTGCCACCAGCAGAGCGGGGGACAGGGCGAAGTTTGGCTACACCTTC.

This chain links TRBV2 with TRBJ1-6; D perhaps matches TRBD1 (5 bases). V dropped 6 bases and J dropped 8 bases, with 11 bases sitting between them. Per germline, CDR1 SNHLY and CDR2 FYNNEI. The CDR3 covers 13 residues. CDR3 region: CASREGLDSPLHF. The CDR3 DNA follows: TGTGCCAGCAGGGAGGGGTTGGATTCACCCCTCCACTTT. The variable domain in full, completed from reference TRBV2 and TRBJ1-6, reads EPEVTQTPSHQVTQMGQEVILRCVPISNHLYFYWYRQILGQKVEFLVSFYNNEISEKSEIFDDQFSVERPDGSNFTLKIRSTKLEDSAMYFCASREGLDSPLHFGNGTRLTVT.

This clone was detected a few times. The V call is TRBV4-2, the J call TRBJ1-1, with 12 nucleotides matching TRBD1. The CDR3 is 16 amino acids. Germline V gene sequence: CDR1 LGHNA, CDR2 YNFKEQ. J lost 4 bases, V lost 3 bases, and 6 bases had no gene match. CDR3 protein: CASSQRGGQGATEAFF. DNA of the CDR3: TGTGCCAGCAGCCAGAGGGGGGGACAGGGGGCCACTGAAGCTTTCTTT.

J is TRBJ1-1 and V is TRBV2; TRBD1 agrees at 7 bases. The length of the CDR3 is 15 residues. V lost 5 bases, J lost 0 bases, and 6 bases stayed unmatched. Germline CDR1 and CDR2: SNHLY and FYNNEI. CDR3 coding DNA: TGTGCCAGCAGTAGACCGGGACAGATGAACACTGAAGCTTTCTTT. This translates into CASSRPGQMNTEAFF.

The chain joins TRBV19 to TRBJ1-1; the D gene is possibly TRBD1 (5 bases). CDR1 is LNHDA and CDR2 is SQIVND in the germline V gene (reference sequence). Trimming removed 5 bases at V and 5 bases at J, with 15 bases between. The length of the CDR3 is 14 residues. CDR3 protein: CASSYQGGETEAFF. CDR3 DNA sequence: TGTGCCAGTAGTTACCAAGGAGGGGAAACTGAAGCTTTCTTT. Full variable domain (remainder filled in from reference TRBV19 and TRBJ1-1): DGGITQSPKYLFRKEGQNVTLSCEQNLNHDAMYWYRQDPGQGLRLIYYSQIVNDFQKGDIAEGYSVSREKKESFPLTVTSAQKNPTAFYLCASSYQGGETEAFFGQGTRLTVV.

The chain couples TRBV5-8 to TRBJ1-6, with D perhaps matching TRBD1 (5 bases). The V gene lost 6 bases and the J gene lost 11 bases, with 15 bases spanning the gap. This CDR3 spans 13 amino acids. The germline V gene has CDR1 SGHTS and CDR2 YDEGEE. Here the CDR3 reads CASNRRGGTPLHF. CDR3 in DNA: TGTGCCAGCAATCGCCGGGGGGGGACACCCCTCCACTTT.

The table lists this clone with a few counts. The CDR3 DNA is TGTGCCAGCAGCTCCGACAGTCACCTCTATGGCTACACCTTC. Amino acid sequence: CASSSDSHLYGYTF. The rearrangement links TRBV7-9 to TRBJ1-2; perhaps TRBD1 as D (5 bases). Trimming removed 4 bases at V and 4 bases at J, with 13 bases between. Germline V gene data show CDR1 as SEHNR and CDR2 as FQNEAQ (reference sequence). The CDR3 has 14 amino acids.

This clone came up a few times. The chain is built from TRBV27 and TRBJ1-6, with unresolved D. Trimming removed 3 bases from V and 5 bases from J, with 11 bases in between. Germline lookup yields CDR1 MNHEY and CDR2 SMNVEV (reference sequence). The CDR3 totals 15 residues. The CDR3 region is CASSFEAFNNSPLHF. The CDR3 nucleotides are TGTGCCAGCAGTTTCGAGGCGTTTAATAATTCACCCCTCCACTTT.

J is TRBJ2-1 and V is TRBV25-1, with TRBD2 matching over 8 bases. The CDR3 runs 16 residues. Germline loops: CDR1 MGHDK, CDR2 SYGVNS. Germline trimming cut 6 bases from V and 7 bases from J; bases unmatched to any gene: 14. CDR3 sequence reads: CASSPLGRGDLNEQFF. The CDR3 coding sequence is TGTGCCAGCAGCCCCCTGGGGCGGGGGGACTTAAATGAGCAGTTCTTC.

Concerning this clone: Other DNA sequences in the same sample also yield this CDR3. The gene calls are TRBV12-5 and TRBJ2-7; the D gene is possibly TRBD1 (5 bases). V lost 8 bases and J lost 1, with 12 bases in between. The germline V gene encodes CDR1 LGHNT and CDR2 FRNRAP. There are 13 residues in the CDR3. CDR3 nucleotide sequence: TGTGCTAGTTTGGGTCAGGGATCCTACGAGCAGTACTTC. It specifies CASLGQGSYEQYF.

The V call is TRBV7-9, the J call TRBJ2-7; D is unresolved. The V gene lost 1 base and the J gene lost 5 bases, with 6 bases spanning the gap. This CDR3 is built from 12 residues. CDR1 is SEHNR and CDR2 is FQNEAQ in the germline V gene (reference sequence). CDR3: CASSLGKNEQYF. In DNA, the CDR3 is TGTGCCAGCAGCTTAGGTAAAAACGAGCAGTACTTC.

This clone was counted between two and nine times. The genes are TRBV9 and TRBJ2-6; D may be TRBD1 (5 bases). Trimming left V 0 bases short and J 4 bases short, with 8 bases between. Germline-derived CDR1 and CDR2 are SGDLS and YYNGEE. The CDR3 totals 15 residues. CDR3 protein: CASSVAGPGANVLTF. The CDR3 DNA sequence: TGTGCCAGCAGCGTAGCAGGGCCCGGGGCCAACGTCCTGACTTTC.

The chain employs TRBV11-2 and TRBJ2-3; tentative D call: TRBD1 (5 bases). The CDR3 loop spans 16 amino acids. V was clipped by 1 base and J by 2 bases, with 13 bases between them. The germline gives CDR1 SGHAT, CDR2 FQNNGV. The CDR3 loop reads CASSLGQLILTDTQYF. The CDR3 DNA reads TGTGCCAGCAGCTTAGGACAGCTGATCCTCACAGATACGCAGTATTTT.

The rearrangement uses TRBV7-2 and TRBJ2-7; 7 nucleotides match TRBD1. J gave up 3 bases and V 0 bases, and 5 bases lay outside the gene matches. CDR3 length: 15 residues. CDR1 is SGHTA, CDR2 FQGNSA, per germline. This chain's CDR3 is CASSLARGFFYEQYF. CDR3 nucleotide sequence: TGTGCCAGCAGCTTAGCCAGGGGGTTCTTCTACGAGCAGTACTTC.

The chain joins TRBV19 to TRBJ1-3; D not certain. The V gene's germline CDR1 is LNHDA and CDR2 SQIVND (reference sequence). Trimming pared 8 bases from V and 4 bases from J, leaving 18 bases between. The CDR3 is 15 residues long. CDR3 nucleotide sequence: TGTGCCAGTGGACCCCCCATCCGAGGCGGAAACACCATATATTTT. Translated: CASGPPIRGGNTIYF.

This chain connects TRBV10-3 to TRBJ2-6; D ambiguous. The V end was cut by 3 bases, the J end by 4 bases, with 10 bases between. The CDR3 sequence is 15 residues long. Per germline, CDR1 ENHRY and CDR2 SYGVKD. The CDR3 here is CAISDLRKGANVLTF. Here the CDR3 DNA reads TGTGCCATCAGTGATTTGAGGAAAGGGGCCAACGTCCTGACTTTC.

The J gene is TRBJ2-5, the V gene TRBV4-3; perhaps TRBD1 as D (6 bases). The CDR3 consists of 15 residues. Trimming pared 5 bases from V and 4 bases from J, leaving 17 bases between. Germline lookup yields CDR1 LGHNA and CDR2 YSLEER. The CDR3 sequence is CASSSSAGDGETQYF. As DNA, the CDR3 is TGCGCCAGCAGCAGTAGCGCAGGGGATGGAGAGACCCAGTACTTC.

In DNA form, the CDR3 reads TGTGCCAGCAGATCGGACAGGGACTTTGAAAAACTGTTTTTT. It translates to CASRSDRDFEKLFF. The V and J genes are TRBV7-9 and TRBJ1-4; 8 nucleotides align to TRBD1. V gave up 6 bases and J gave up 7 bases; unmatched junction bases: 7. This CDR3 has 14 amino acids. Germline CDR1 is SEHNR and CDR2 is FQNEAQ (reference sequence).

In DNA form, the CDR3 reads TGCGCCAGCAGCCACCAGGGTACCTACGAGCAGTACTTC. Translating it yields CASSHQGTYEQYF. The chain joins TRBV10-1 to TRBJ2-7, with D maybe TRBD1 (5 bases). V lost 6 bases and J lost 2, with 11 bases in between. The CDR3 has 13 residues. CDR1 and CDR2 (germline): WNHNN, SYGVQD (reference sequence).

J is TRBJ2-2 and V is TRBV6-5; no clear D gene. This CDR3 contains 16 residues. Deletions cut 0 bases from V and 9 bases from J, with 17 bases between. In germline, CDR1 is MNHEY, CDR2 SVGAGI. The CDR3 nucleotides are TGTGCCAGCAGTTACTCATGGACCCCCCAATACCGGGAGCTGTTTTTT. It codes for CASSYSWTPQYRELFF.